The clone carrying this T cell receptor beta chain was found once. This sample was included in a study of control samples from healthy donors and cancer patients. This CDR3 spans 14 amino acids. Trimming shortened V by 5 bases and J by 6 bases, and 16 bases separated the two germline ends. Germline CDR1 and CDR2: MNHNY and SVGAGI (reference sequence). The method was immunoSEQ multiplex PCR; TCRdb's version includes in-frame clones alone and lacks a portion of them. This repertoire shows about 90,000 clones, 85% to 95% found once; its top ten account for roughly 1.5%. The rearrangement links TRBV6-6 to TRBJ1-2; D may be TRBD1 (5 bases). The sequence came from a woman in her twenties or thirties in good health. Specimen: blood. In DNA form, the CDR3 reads TGTGCCAGCAGTCAAGGGAGGGGCGGGGATGGCTACACCTTC. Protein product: CASSQGRGGDGYTF.